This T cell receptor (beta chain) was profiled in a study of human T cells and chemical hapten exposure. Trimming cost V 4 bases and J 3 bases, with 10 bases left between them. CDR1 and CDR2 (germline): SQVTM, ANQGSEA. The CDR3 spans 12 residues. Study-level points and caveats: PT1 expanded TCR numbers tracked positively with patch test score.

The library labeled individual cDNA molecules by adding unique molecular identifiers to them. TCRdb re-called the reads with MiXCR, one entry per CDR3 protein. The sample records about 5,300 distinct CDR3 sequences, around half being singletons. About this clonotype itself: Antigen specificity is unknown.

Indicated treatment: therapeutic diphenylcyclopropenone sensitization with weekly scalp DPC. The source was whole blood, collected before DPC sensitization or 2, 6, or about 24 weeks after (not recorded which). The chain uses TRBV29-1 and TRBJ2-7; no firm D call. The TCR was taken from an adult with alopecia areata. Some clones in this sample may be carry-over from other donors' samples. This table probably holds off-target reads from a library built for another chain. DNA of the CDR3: TGCAGCGTTGTCGTTGGGAACTACGAGCAGTACTTC. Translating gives CSVVVGNYEQYF.